The 20 T cell receptor beta chains given below trace back to one sample, sequenced in a study of blood T cell repertoires in COVID-19. Sequencing used immunoSEQ multiplex PCR; TCRdb keeps in-frame clones, though not all of them. The sample carries about 320,000 clones, 90% recorded once. Material for sequencing was PBMCs or T cells enriched from blood (not recorded which). The receptors stem from a man aged 55 to 69 who had recovered from COVID-19.

This chain links TRBV7-9 with TRBJ2-5; maybe TRBD1 (5 bases). Looked up from germline, CDR1 is SEHNR and CDR2 is FQNEAQ (reference sequence). V was trimmed by 5 bases and J by 5 bases, leaving 21 bases between them. This CDR3 has 16 residues. CDR3 sequence (DNA): TGTGCCAGCAGCCCCCGGACAAGTGTAAATTTGGAGACCCAGTACTTC. Residues: CASSPRTSVNLETQYF.

The chain joins TRBV5-4 to TRBJ2-2; unclear D gene. The CDR3 runs 13 residues. V was shortened by 4 bases and J by 7 bases, with 11 bases between the two germline ends. Germline CDR1 SGHNT, CDR2 YYREEE (reference sequence). CDR3: CASSKTSGGELFF. For the CDR3, the DNA is TGTGCCAGCAGCAAGACCTCGGGCGGGGAGCTGTTTTTT.

V and J are TRBV10-3 and TRBJ1-1, with D unresolved. Germline lookup yields CDR1 ENHRY and CDR2 SYGVKD. V shed 2 bases and J shed 1 base, with 5 bases lying between them. The CDR3 consists of 13 residues. The CDR3 protein is CAISEQKNTEAFF. Here the CDR3 DNA reads TGTGCCATCAGTGAGCAGAAGAACACTGAAGCTTTCTTT.

The chain links TRBV9 to TRBJ1-6; TRBD1 matches at 7 bases. Germline trimming cut 4 bases from V and 10 bases from J; bases unmatched to any gene: 11. There are 15 residues in the CDR3. Germline values: CDR1 SGDLS, CDR2 YYNGEE. CDR3 sequence (DNA): TGTGCCAGCAGCCCAAGGGACCCGACAGGGTCACCCCTCCACTTT. It translates to CASSPRDPTGSPLHF.

The rearrangement uses TRBV6-5 and TRBJ2-5, with D unclear. Trimming left V 8 bases short and J 1 base short, with 11 bases between. CDR1 is MNHEY and CDR2 is SVGAGI in the germline V gene. This CDR3 comprises 13 residues. CDR3 region: CASFRTSQETQYF. The CDR3 DNA reads as TGTGCCAGCTTTCGTACGAGCCAAGAGACCCAGTACTTC.

V usage is TRBV4-2 and J usage is TRBJ1-1; D ambiguous. Trimming cost V 4 bases and J 0 bases, with 6 bases left between them. Germline CDR1 reads LGHNA; CDR2 reads YNFKEQ. This CDR3 contains 13 residues. CDR3 in amino acids: CASSPFLNTEAFF. CDR3 bases: TGTGCCAGCAGCCCGTTTTTGAACACTGAAGCTTTCTTT.

The V call is TRBV18, the J call TRBJ1-2, with 7 bases that match TRBD1. CDR1 is KGHSH and CDR2 is LQKENI in the germline V gene. The ends lost 10 bases at V and 3 bases at J; junction bases unmatched: 17. The CDR3 consists of 16 residues. CDR3 amino acids: CATHREGAPSDYGYTF. The CDR3 DNA is TGTGCCACCCACCGGGAGGGGGCCCCCTCCGACTATGGCTACACCTTC.

In its sample, this clone was seen a few times. The chain joins TRBV7-3 to TRBJ1-6, with TRBD1 as a possible D gene (5 bases). V was pared by 2 bases and J by 9 bases, with 14 bases between. Germline CDR1 reads SGHTA; CDR2 reads FQGTGA. The CDR3 extends over 15 amino acids. CDR3 residues: CASSLVAGRGSPLHF. The CDR3 region has the DNA TGTGCCAGCAGCTTAGTCGCAGGGCGAGGTTCACCCCTCCACTTT.

Regarding this clone: Other DNA sequences from this sample encode an identical CDR3 as well. The chain couples TRBV18 to TRBJ1-3; tentative D call: TRBD1 (6 bases). The germline V gene has CDR1 KGHSH and CDR2 LQKENI. V was shortened by 6 bases and J by 0 bases, with 6 bases between the two germline ends. CDR3 length: 13 amino acids. The CDR3 nucleotides are TGTGCCAGCTCGGACAGCTCTGGAAACACCATATATTTT. Translation gives CASSDSSGNTIYF.

The V gene is TRBV6-1, the J gene TRBJ2-7; maybe TRBD1 (6 bases). Germline loops: CDR1 MNHNS, CDR2 SASEGT. V lost 7 bases and J 5 bases, leaving 15 bases between the germline ends. The CDR3 is 13 amino acids. CDR3 region: CASTSQGADEQYF. CDR3 bases: TGTGCCAGCACCTCACAGGGCGCCGACGAGCAGTACTTC.

The rearrangement uses TRBV4-1 and TRBJ2-1; 11 bases line up with TRBD2. Germline lookup yields CDR1 MGHRA and CDR2 YSYEKL. The CDR3 contains 21 residues. J gave up 6 bases and V 1 base, and 20 bases lay outside the gene matches. DNA for the CDR3: TGCGCCAGCAGCCAAGTTCGTTTGGGTTTCCTAGCGGGAGGTAGTGGCAATGAGCAGTTCTTC. Translated, it gives CASSQVRLGFLAGGSGNEQFF.

This clone was recorded once. V gene TRBV5-1 combines with J gene TRBJ1-1; tentatively, D is TRBD1 (5 bases). Trimming took off 5 bases at V and 4 bases at J, with 18 bases between the two ends. Germline CDR1 is SGHRS and CDR2 is YFSETQ. This CDR3 has 15 amino acids. This CDR3 is CASRQWQGPGTEAFF. CDR3 nucleotides: TGCGCCAGCAGGCAATGGCAGGGCCCGGGCACTGAAGCTTTCTTT.

This clone was counted once. The V call is TRBV29-1, the J call TRBJ2-1, with 7 bases matching TRBD2. The junction had 7 bases not matched to a gene; V was cut back by 7 bases and J by 4 bases. The CDR3 extends over 13 amino acids. The germline gives CDR1 SQVTM, CDR2 ANQGSEA. For the CDR3, the DNA is TGCAGCGCTAATGGACTAGATTACAATGAGCAGTTCTTC. This gives the protein CSANGLDYNEQFF.

The chain joins TRBV7-9 to TRBJ1-2; D is perhaps TRBD1 (5 bases). V dropped 4 bases and J dropped 8 bases, with 20 bases sitting between them. The germline V gene has CDR1 SEHNR and CDR2 FQNEAQ (reference sequence). The CDR3 is 15 residues long. CDR3 DNA: TGTGCCAGCAGCTCCGGGGGAAGGGCGATTCAGGGCTACACCTTC. Translating gives CASSSGGRAIQGYTF.

The chain joins TRBV7-2 to TRBJ2-2; 12 nucleotides line up with TRBD1. The J segment lost 6 bases and the V segment lost 4 bases, leaving 12 bases of the junction unmatched. The CDR3 covers 18 residues. The germline V gene has CDR1 SGHTA and CDR2 FQGNSA. This CDR3 is CASSSRPGQGALAGELFF. Here the CDR3 DNA reads TGTGCCAGCAGCTCACGGCCGGGACAGGGGGCTTTAGCCGGGGAGCTGTTTTTT.

The V gene is TRBV4-1, the J gene TRBJ2-5; tentatively, D is TRBD2 (7 bases). This CDR3 region has 16 residues. The germline V gene encodes CDR1 MGHRA and CDR2 YSYEKL. V lost 0 bases, J lost 4 bases, and 15 bases lay in between. The CDR3 DNA is TGCGCCAGCAGCCAAGATCTCACAGGGAGGGGAGAGACCCAGTACTTC. Amino acid sequence: CASSQDLTGRGETQYF.

The V gene is TRBV24-1, the J gene TRBJ1-1; 7 positions match TRBD1. The CDR3 sequence is 15 residues long. The junction had 6 bases not matched to a gene; V was cut back by 3 bases and J by 3 bases. Germline-derived CDR1 and CDR2 are KGHDR and SFDVKD. DNA for the CDR3: TGTGCCACCAGTGATCCAGAGGGGGCCGACACTGAAGCTTTCTTT. It encodes CATSDPEGADTEAFF.

The rearrangement uses TRBV7-2 and TRBJ2-7; TRBD1 might be the D (6 bases). Germline V lookup: CDR1 SGHTA, CDR2 FQGNSA. V was trimmed by 1 base and J by 6 bases, leaving 10 bases between them. The CDR3 sequence is 13 residues long. As DNA, the CDR3 is TGTGCCAGCAGCTTAGACAGGGTGCGCGAGCAGTACTTC. This translates into CASSLDRVREQYF.

V and J are TRBV6-2 or TRBV6-3 and TRBJ1-5; 7 positions agree with TRBD1. The CDR3 extends over 15 amino acids. Losses at the gene ends were 4 bases for V and 2 bases for J; bases not matched to a gene: 5. Germline V gives CDR1 MNHEY, CDR2 SVGEGT. The CDR3 reads CASSSTGVRNQPQHF. The DNA of the CDR3 is TGTGCCAGCAGTTCCACAGGGGTACGCAATCAGCCCCAGCATTTT.

The V and J genes are TRBV28 and TRBJ2-7; 9 positions match TRBD2. The germline V gene has CDR1 MDHEN and CDR2 SYDVKM. This CDR3 comprises 15 residues. V lost 2 bases and J lost 3; bases outside the gene matches: 5. The CDR3 loop reads CASSLGLAGNYEQYF. The CDR3, as DNA: TGTGCCAGCAGTTTAGGTCTAGCGGGAAACTACGAGCAGTACTTC.